This T cell receptor beta chain was documented in a study of T-cell memory formation after mild COVID-19. TCRdb called the 5' RACE reads again in MiXCR, with one record for every CDR3 protein. The table shows approximately 350,000 distinct CDR3 sequences, with 10% to 15% occurring only once. The V and J ends lost 0 bases and 1 base respectively, with 7 bases between them. Per germline, CDR1 SGHRS and CDR2 YFSETQ. The CDR3 runs 14 residues. In its sample, this clonotype was seen many times. The source of this sequence is a man between 18 and 29 years old who had mild COVID-19 (a few samples of this study predate the infection). Cell type and time point are not known. The chain uses TRBV5-1 and TRBJ1-1; D unclear. Sequenced material: PBMCs or a T cell subset sorted from them (not recorded which). The CDR3: CASSLVPGNTEAFF. The CDR3 DNA reads TGCGCCAGCAGCTTGGTCCCCGGGAACACTGAAGCTTTCTTT.